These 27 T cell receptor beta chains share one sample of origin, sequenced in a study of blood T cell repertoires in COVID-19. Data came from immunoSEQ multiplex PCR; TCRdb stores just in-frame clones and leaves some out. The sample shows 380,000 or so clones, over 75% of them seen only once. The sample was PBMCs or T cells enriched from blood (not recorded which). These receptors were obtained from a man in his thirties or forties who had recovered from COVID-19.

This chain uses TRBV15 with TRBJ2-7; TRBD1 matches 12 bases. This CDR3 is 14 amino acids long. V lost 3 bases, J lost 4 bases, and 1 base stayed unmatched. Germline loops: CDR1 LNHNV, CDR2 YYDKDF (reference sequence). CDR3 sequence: CATSRGQGAYEQYF. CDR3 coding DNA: TGTGCCACCAGCAGGGGACAGGGGGCGTACGAGCAGTACTTC.

CDR3 coding DNA: TGCGCCAGCAGCTTGGAGGTTGGACAGGCCAATTCACCCCTCCACTTT. This codes for CASSLEVGQANSPLHF. The V gene is TRBV5-1, the J gene TRBJ1-6; TRBD1 matches at 7 bases. Unmatched junction bases numbered 7, after V lost 0 bases and J lost 7 bases. Germline V lookup: CDR1 SGHRS, CDR2 YFSETQ. This CDR3 comprises 16 residues. Full variable domain (outside the CDR3, taken from reference TRBV5-1 and TRBJ1-6): KAGVTQTPRYLIKTRGQQVTLSCSPISGHRSVSWYQQTPGQGLQFLFEYFSETQRNKGNFPGRFSGRQFSNSRSEMNVSTLELGDSALYLCASSLEVGQANSPLHFGNGTRLTVT.

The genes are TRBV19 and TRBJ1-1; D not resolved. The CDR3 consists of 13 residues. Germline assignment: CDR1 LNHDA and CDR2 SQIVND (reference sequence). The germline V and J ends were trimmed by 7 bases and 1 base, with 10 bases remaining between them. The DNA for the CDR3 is TGTGCCAGTACTCCATGGGCGAACACTGAAGCTTTCTTT. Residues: CASTPWANTEAFF. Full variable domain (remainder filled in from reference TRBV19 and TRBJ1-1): DGGITQSPKYLFRKEGQNVTLSCEQNLNHDAMYWYRQDPGQGLRLIYYSQIVNDFQKGDIAEGYSVSREKKESFPLTVTSAQKNPTAFYLCASTPWANTEAFFGQGTRLTVV.

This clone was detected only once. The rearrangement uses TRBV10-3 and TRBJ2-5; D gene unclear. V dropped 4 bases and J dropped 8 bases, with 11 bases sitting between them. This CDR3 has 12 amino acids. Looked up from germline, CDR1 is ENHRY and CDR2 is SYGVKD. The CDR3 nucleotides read TGTGCCATCAGTGCTTCCCCAGAAACCCAGTACTTC. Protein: CAISASPETQYF.

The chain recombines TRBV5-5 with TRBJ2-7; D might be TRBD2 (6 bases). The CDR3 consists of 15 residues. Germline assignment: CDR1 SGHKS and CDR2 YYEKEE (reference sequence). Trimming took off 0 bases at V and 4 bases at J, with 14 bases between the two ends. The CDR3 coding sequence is TGTGCCAGCAGCTTGGAGATGCGGGGAGCGTACGAGCAGTACTTC. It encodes CASSLEMRGAYEQYF.

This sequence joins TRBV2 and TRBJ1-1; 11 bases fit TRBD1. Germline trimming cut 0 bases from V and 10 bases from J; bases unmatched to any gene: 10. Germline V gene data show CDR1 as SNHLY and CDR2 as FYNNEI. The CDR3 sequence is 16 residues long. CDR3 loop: CASSEAYWTGGARAFF. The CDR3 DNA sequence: TGTGCCAGCAGTGAAGCTTATTGGACAGGGGGCGCGAGAGCTTTCTTT.

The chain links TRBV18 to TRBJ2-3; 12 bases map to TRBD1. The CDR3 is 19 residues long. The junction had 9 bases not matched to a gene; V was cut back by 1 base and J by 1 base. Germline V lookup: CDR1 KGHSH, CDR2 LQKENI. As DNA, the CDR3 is TGTGCCAGCTCACCACTCGGGACAGGGGGCATTGGTGGCACAGATACGCAGTATTTT. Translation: CASSPLGTGGIGGTDTQYF.

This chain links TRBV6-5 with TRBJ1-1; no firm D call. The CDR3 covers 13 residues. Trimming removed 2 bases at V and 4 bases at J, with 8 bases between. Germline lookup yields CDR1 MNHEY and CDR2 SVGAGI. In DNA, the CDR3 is TGTGCCAGCAGTTACACGACGGGCACTGAAGCTTTCTTT. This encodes CASSYTTGTEAFF.

CDR3 DNA sequence: TGTGCCAGCATCAGGGCCACTGAAGCTTTCTTT. The encoded protein is CASIRATEAFF. The rearrangement links TRBV2 to TRBJ1-1, with D possibly being TRBD1 (5 bases). Trimming removed 7 bases at V and 4 bases at J, with 7 bases between. CDR1 and CDR2 from the germline V gene are SNHLY and FYNNEI. This CDR3 is 11 amino acids long.

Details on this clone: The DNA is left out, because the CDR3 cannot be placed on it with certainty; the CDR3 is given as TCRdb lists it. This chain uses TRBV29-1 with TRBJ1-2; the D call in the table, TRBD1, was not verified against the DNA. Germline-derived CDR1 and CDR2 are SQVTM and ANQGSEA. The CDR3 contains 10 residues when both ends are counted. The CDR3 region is CSVGQGAMFF.

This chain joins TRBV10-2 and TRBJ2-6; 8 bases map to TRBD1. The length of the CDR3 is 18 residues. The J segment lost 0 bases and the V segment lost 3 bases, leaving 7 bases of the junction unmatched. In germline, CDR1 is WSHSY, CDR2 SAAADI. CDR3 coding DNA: TGCGCCAGCAGTGATAGACAGGGGAGTAGCTCTGGGGCCAACGTCCTGACTTTC. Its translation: CASSDRQGSSSGANVLTF.

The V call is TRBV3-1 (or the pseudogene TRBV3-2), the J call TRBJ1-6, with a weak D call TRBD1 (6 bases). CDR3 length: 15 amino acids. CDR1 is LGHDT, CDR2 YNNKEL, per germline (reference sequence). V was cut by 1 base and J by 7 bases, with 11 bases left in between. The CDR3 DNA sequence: TGTGCCAGCAGCCAAGGGACAGAGAGGAATTCACCCCTCCACTTT. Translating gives CASSQGTERNSPLHF.

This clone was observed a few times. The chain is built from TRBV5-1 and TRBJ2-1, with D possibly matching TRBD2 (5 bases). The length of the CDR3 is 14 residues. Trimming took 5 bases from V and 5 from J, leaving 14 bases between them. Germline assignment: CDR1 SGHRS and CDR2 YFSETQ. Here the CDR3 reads CASSTDYAHNEQFF. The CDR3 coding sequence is TGCGCCAGCAGTACCGACTACGCTCACAATGAGCAGTTCTTC. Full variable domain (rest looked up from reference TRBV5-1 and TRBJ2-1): KAGVTQTPRYLIKTRGQQVTLSCSPISGHRSVSWYQQTPGQGLQFLFEYFSETQRNKGNFPGRFSGRQFSNSRSEMNVSTLELGDSALYLCASSTDYAHNEQFFGPGTRLTVL.

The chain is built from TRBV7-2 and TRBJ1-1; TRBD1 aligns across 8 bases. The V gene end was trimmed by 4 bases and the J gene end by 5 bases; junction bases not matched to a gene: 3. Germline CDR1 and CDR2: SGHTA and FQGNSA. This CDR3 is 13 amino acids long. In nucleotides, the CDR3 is TGTGCCAGCAGCTCACGACAGGGGACTGAAGCTTTCTTT. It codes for CASSSRQGTEAFF.

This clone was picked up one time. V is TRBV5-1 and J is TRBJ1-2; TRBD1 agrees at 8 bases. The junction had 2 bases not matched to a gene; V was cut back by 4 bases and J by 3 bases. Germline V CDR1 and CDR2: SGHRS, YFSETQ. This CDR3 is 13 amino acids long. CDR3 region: CASSTTGDYGYTF. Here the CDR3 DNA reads TGCGCCAGCAGCACGACAGGGGACTATGGCTACACCTTC.

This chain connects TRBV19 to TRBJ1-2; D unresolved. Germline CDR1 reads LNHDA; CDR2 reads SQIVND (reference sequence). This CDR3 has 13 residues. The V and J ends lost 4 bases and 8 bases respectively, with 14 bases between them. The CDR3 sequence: CASSTRPRWGYTF. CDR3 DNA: TGTGCCAGTAGTACCCGTCCCAGATGGGGCTACACCTTC.

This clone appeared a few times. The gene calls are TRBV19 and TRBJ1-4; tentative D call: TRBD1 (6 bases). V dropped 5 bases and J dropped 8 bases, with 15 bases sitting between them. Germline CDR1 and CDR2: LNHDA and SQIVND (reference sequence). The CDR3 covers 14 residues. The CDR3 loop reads CASSPHETGEKLFF. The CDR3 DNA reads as TGTGCCAGTAGTCCACATGAGACAGGAGAAAAACTGTTTTTT.

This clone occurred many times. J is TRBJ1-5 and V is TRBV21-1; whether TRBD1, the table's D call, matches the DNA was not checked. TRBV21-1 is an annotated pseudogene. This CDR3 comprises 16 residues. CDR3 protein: CASSKAGTGGHQPQHF. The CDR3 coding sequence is TGTGCCAGCAGCAAGGCCGGGACAGGGGGACATCAGCCCCAGCATTTT.

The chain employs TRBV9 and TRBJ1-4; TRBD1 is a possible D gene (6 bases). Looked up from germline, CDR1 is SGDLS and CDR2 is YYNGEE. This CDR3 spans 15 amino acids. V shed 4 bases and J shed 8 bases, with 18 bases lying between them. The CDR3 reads CASSSVGAGAEKLFF. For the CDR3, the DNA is TGTGCCAGCAGCTCTGTAGGGGCAGGGGCGGAAAAACTGTTTTTT.

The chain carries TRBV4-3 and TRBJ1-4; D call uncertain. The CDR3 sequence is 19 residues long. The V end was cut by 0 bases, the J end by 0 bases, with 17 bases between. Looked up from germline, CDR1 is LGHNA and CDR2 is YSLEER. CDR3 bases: TGCGCCAGCAGCCAAGAAATACTGTCGGGGTTTGCAACTAATGAAAAACTGTTTTTT. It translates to CASSQEILSGFATNEKLFF.

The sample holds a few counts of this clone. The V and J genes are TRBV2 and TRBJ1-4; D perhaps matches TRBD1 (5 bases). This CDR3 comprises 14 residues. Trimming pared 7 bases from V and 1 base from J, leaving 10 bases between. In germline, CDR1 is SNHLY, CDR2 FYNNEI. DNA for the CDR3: TGTGCCAGCAAAGGAGGGGAAACTAATGAAAAACTGTTTTTT. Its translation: CASKGGETNEKLFF.

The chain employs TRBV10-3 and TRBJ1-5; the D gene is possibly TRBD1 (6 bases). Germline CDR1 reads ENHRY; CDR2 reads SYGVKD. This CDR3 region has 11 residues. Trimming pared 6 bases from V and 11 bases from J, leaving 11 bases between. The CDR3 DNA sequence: TGTGCCATCAGCGAGGGGGAGACCCAGCATTTT. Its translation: CAISEGETQHF.

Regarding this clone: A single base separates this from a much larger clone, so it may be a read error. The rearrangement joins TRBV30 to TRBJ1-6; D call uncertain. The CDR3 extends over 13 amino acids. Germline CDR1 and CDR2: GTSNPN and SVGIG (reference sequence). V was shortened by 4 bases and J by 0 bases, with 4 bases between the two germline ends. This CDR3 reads CAWKSSYNSPLHF. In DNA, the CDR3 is TGTGCCTGGAAGAGCTCCTATAATTCACCCCTCCACTTT.

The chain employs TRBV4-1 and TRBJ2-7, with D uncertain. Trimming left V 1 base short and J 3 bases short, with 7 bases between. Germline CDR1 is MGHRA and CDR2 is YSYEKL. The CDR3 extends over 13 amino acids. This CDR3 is CASSQGSFYEQYF. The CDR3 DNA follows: TGCGCCAGCAGCCAAGGGAGTTTCTACGAGCAGTACTTC.

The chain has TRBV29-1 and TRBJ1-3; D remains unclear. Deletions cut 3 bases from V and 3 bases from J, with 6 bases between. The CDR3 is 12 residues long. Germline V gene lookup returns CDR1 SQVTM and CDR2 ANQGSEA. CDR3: CSVDGVGNTIYF. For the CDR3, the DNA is TGCAGCGTTGATGGAGTTGGAAACACCATATATTTT. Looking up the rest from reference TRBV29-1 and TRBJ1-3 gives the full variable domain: SAVISQKPSRDICQRGTSLTIQCQVDSQVTMMFWYRQQPGQSLTLIATANQGSEATYESGFVIDKFPISRPNLTFSTLTVSNMSPEDSSIYLCSVDGVGNTIYFGEGSWLTVV.

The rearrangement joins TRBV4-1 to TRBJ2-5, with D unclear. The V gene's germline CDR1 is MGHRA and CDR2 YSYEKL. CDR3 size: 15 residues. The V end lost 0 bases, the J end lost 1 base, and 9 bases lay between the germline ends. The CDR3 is CASSQDLRPQETQYF. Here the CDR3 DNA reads TGCGCCAGCAGCCAAGATCTGAGGCCCCAAGAGACCCAGTACTTC.

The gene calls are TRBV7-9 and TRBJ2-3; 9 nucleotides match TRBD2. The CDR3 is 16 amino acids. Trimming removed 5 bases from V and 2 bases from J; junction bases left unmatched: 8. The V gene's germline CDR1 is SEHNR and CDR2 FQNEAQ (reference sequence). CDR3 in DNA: TGTGCCAGCAGCCCCCTAGCGGGACTTTACACAGATACGCAGTATTTT. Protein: CASSPLAGLYTDTQYF. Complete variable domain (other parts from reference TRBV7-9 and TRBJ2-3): DTGVSQNPRHKITKRGQNVTFRCDPISEHNRLYWYRQTLGQGPEFLTYFQNEAQLEKSRLLSDRFSAERPKGSFSTLEIQRTEQGDSAMYLCASSPLAGLYTDTQYFGPGTRLTVL.